Listed below are T cell receptor beta chains from one sample, sequenced in a study of blood T cells in healthy people across ages. MiXCR was run by TCRdb on the 5' RACE reads, yielding one entry per CDR3 protein. The data contain roughly 1.9 million distinct CDR3 sequences, around 40% of them singletons. Sample: blood. The receptors shown here come from a human donor in good health. The CDR3 runs from the conserved cysteine through the conserved F or W. Fields, in order: D gene, V gene, clone size, J gene, CDR3 protein, CDR3 DNA. A D gene is named only where the DNA matches it firmly. Part of the rows lack a size; the others show once, few, many or a class for expanded clones.

d_call: NA
v_call: TRBV30
clone_size: NA
j_call: TRBJ1-2
cdr3_aa: CAWSSPNRYYGYTF
cdr3_nt: TGTGCCTGGAGCTCCCCCAACAGATACTATGGCTACACCTTC

d_call: NA
v_call: TRBV20-1
clone_size: NA
j_call: TRBJ2-1
cdr3_aa: CSARDGPEAYNEQFF
cdr3_nt: TGCAGTGCTAGAGATGGTCCGGAGGCCTACAATGAGCAGTTCTTC

d_call: NA
v_call: TRBV7-9
clone_size: few
j_call: TRBJ2-5
cdr3_aa: CASIPHRISGETQYF
cdr3_nt: TGTGCCAGCATCCCCCACAGGATCTCGGGGGAGACCCAGTACTTC

d_call: TRBD2
v_call: TRBV6-5
clone_size: NA
j_call: TRBJ2-7
cdr3_aa: CASRLGTSGGRYEQYF
cdr3_nt: TGTGCCAGCAGGTTGGGGACTAGCGGGGGGCGCTACGAGCAGTACTTC

d_call: NA
v_call: TRBV6-4
clone_size: once
j_call: TRBJ1-2
cdr3_aa: CASSDRPGRAYGYTF
cdr3_nt: TGTGCCAGCAGTGACCGCCCTGGACGGGCCTATGGCTACACCTTC

d_call: NA
v_call: TRBV7-9
clone_size: few
j_call: TRBJ1-4
cdr3_aa: CASSPGQLTATNEKLFF
cdr3_nt: TGTGCCAGCAGCCCTGGACAGTTAACTGCAACTAATGAAAAACTGTTTTTT

d_call: NA
v_call: TRBV20-1
clone_size: few
j_call: TRBJ2-7
cdr3_aa: CSTQDRFSSYEQYF
cdr3_nt: TGCAGTACCCAGGACAGATTCTCCTCCTACGAGCAGTACTTC

d_call: NA
v_call: TRBV10-3
clone_size: few
j_call: TRBJ2-1
cdr3_aa: CAISYALQGEVWNEQFF
cdr3_nt: TGTGCCATCAGTTATGCATTGCAGGGGGAGGTGTGGAATGAGCAGTTCTTC

d_call: NA
v_call: TRBV28
clone_size: NA
j_call: TRBJ1-2
cdr3_aa: CASRPGHRDYGYTF
cdr3_nt: TGTGCCAGCAGGCCGGGACATCGGGACTATGGCTACACCTTC

d_call: TRBD2
v_call: TRBV4-3
clone_size: few
j_call: TRBJ2-1
cdr3_aa: CASSFRSSGLAGGRVYNEQFF
cdr3_nt: TGCGCCAGCAGCTTTCGCTCGTCGGGACTAGCGGGGGGGCGGGTCTACAATGAGCAGTTCTTC

d_call: NA
v_call: TRBV7-6
clone_size: NA
j_call: TRBJ2-5
cdr3_aa: CASSSRRKETQYF
cdr3_nt: TGTGCCAGCAGCTCCCGACGGAAAGAGACCCAGTACTTC

d_call: TRBD2
v_call: TRBV29-1
clone_size: NA
j_call: TRBJ2-5
cdr3_aa: CSVEGHRPAGGGETQYF
cdr3_nt: TGCAGCGTTGAGGGGCATCGGCCAGCGGGGGGAGGAGAGACCCAGTACTTC

d_call: NA
v_call: TRBV6-2/TRBV6-3
clone_size: NA
j_call: TRBJ1-4
cdr3_aa: CAGSYRYSDSEKLFF
cdr3_nt: TGTGCCGGCAGTTACAGATATTCGGACAGTGAAAAACTGTTTTTT

d_call: TRBD2
v_call: TRBV6-6
clone_size: few
j_call: TRBJ2-3
cdr3_aa: CASSYIPGGGSTDTQYF
cdr3_nt: TGTGCCAGCAGTTACATTCCGGGCGGGGGGAGCACAGATACGCAGTATTTT

d_call: NA
v_call: TRBV20-1
clone_size: NA
j_call: TRBJ1-1
cdr3_aa: CSARASSGTAEAFF
cdr3_nt: TGCAGTGCTAGAGCGAGTTCAGGGACCGCTGAAGCTTTCTTT

d_call: TRBD1
v_call: TRBV7-3
clone_size: NA
j_call: TRBJ2-5
cdr3_aa: CASSEGAFRETQYF
cdr3_nt: TGTGCCAGCAGCGAGGGGGCCTTCAGGGAGACCCAGTACTTC

d_call: NA
v_call: TRBV25-1
clone_size: few
j_call: TRBJ1-6
cdr3_aa: CASRDRFEGSPLHF
cdr3_nt: TGTGCCAGCAGAGACAGGTTCGAGGGTTCACCCCTCCACTTT

d_call: NA
v_call: TRBV9
clone_size: NA
j_call: TRBJ2-5
cdr3_aa: CASSVGQAGETQYF
cdr3_nt: TGTGCCAGCAGCGTGGGGCAGGCGGGAGAGACCCAGTACTTC

d_call: TRBD1
v_call: TRBV20-1
clone_size: NA
j_call: TRBJ2-1
cdr3_aa: CSAGTGGSGEQFF
cdr3_nt: TGCAGTGCCGGGACAGGGGGCTCTGGTGAGCAGTTCTTC

d_call: NA
v_call: TRBV7-6
clone_size: NA
j_call: TRBJ2-7
cdr3_aa: CASSLGSYGQYF
cdr3_nt: TGTGCCAGCAGCTTAGGGTCTTACGGGCAGTACTTC

d_call: NA
v_call: TRBV7-2
clone_size: NA
j_call: TRBJ2-1
cdr3_aa: CASSLGPSWTHNEQFF
cdr3_nt: TGTGCCAGCAGCTTAGGACCCTCCTGGACTCACAATGAGCAGTTCTTC

d_call: NA
v_call: TRBV4-2
clone_size: NA
j_call: TRBJ1-1
cdr3_aa: CASSPKGEIVNTEAFF
cdr3_nt: TGTGCCAGCAGCCCCAAAGGGGAGATTGTAAACACTGAAGCTTTCTTT

d_call: NA
v_call: TRBV28
clone_size: NA
j_call: TRBJ1-1
cdr3_aa: CASATGLGTEAFF
cdr3_nt: TGTGCCAGCGCGACCGGACTGGGGACTGAAGCTTTCTTT

d_call: NA
v_call: TRBV20-1
clone_size: once
j_call: TRBJ2-5
cdr3_aa: CSARLAGFEETQYF
cdr3_nt: TGCAGTGCTAGGCTGGCGGGGTTTGAAGAGACCCAGTACTTC

d_call: NA
v_call: TRBV5-1
clone_size: many
j_call: TRBJ1-4
cdr3_aa: CASSLAQGRHEKLFF
cdr3_nt: TGCGCCAGCAGCCTGGCGCAGGGAAGGCATGAAAAACTGTTTTTT

d_call: NA
v_call: TRBV20-1
clone_size: NA
j_call: TRBJ1-5
cdr3_aa: CSASGWGVNQPQHF
cdr3_nt: TGCAGTGCTAGCGGATGGGGAGTGAATCAGCCCCAGCATTTT